This TCR beta chain emerged from a study of blood T cells in healthy people across ages. Together with a sample-barcoded 5' primer, a J-beta primer mix was included in a second PCR lasting about 7 to 12 cycles. TCRdb reanalysed the 5' RACE reads using MiXCR and keeps one entry per CDR3 protein. This sample yields 1,800,000 or so distinct CDR3 sequences, of which about 39% are seen a single time; 23% belongs to the top ten. Note on this clonotype: Germline is not matched at one junction end, which may reflect a read error.

This CDR3 spans 14 amino acids. The receptor was isolated from a human donor in good health. What was sequenced was blood. The V gene is TRBV12-3 or TRBV12-4, the J gene TRBJ1-2; D is ambiguous. Written as DNA, the CDR3 is TGTGTCAGCAGTTCCCCTCTCCGAAATAATGGCTACACCTTC. Residues: CVSSSPLRNNGYTF.